This is a list of T cell receptor beta chains from one sample in a study of identical twins. TCRdb called the 5' RACE reads again in MiXCR, with one record for every CDR3 protein. The profile shows about 660,000 distinct CDR3 sequences, around 8.3% of them singletons. This same sample was also part of a study on yellow fever vaccine responses in identical twins.

The specimen sequenced was PBMCs. The receptors come from a young woman in good health. The CDR3 runs from the conserved cysteine through the conserved F or W. D genes are given only for firm matches. The size field is filled for only some rows; it gives once, few, many or a size class.

V gene: TRBV20-1; CDR3 length: 13; D gene: -; J gene: TRBJ2-7; clone size: -; CDR3 protein: CSELTGASYEQYF; CDR3 DNA: TGCAGTGAGCTGACAGGTGCCTCCTACGAGCAGTACTTC
V gene: TRBV4-2; CDR3 length: 17; D gene: TRBD2; J gene: TRBJ2-1; clone size: many; CDR3 protein: CASSQTTSGSSYNEQFF; CDR3 DNA: TGTGCCAGCAGCCAGACGACTAGCGGGAGTTCCTACAATGAGCAGTTCTTC
V gene: TRBV5-1; CDR3 length: 17; D gene: TRBD2; J gene: TRBJ2-1; clone size: -; CDR3 protein: CASSPRLSGRNRNEQFF; CDR3 DNA: TGCGCCAGCAGCCCGAGACTGAGCGGGAGGAATAGAAATGAGCAGTTCTTC
V gene: TRBV29-1; CDR3 length: 16; D gene: TRBD2; J gene: TRBJ2-3; clone size: few; CDR3 protein: CSVAGTSGKVSDTQYF; CDR3 DNA: TGCAGCGTCGCCGGGACTAGCGGGAAAGTATCAGATACGCAGTATTTT
V gene: TRBV11-3; CDR3 length: 16; D gene: -; J gene: TRBJ2-1; clone size: few; CDR3 protein: CASSLDGDSLYNEQFF; CDR3 DNA: TGTGCCAGCAGCTTAGATGGAGATTCCCTCTACAATGAGCAGTTCTTC
V gene: TRBV20-1; CDR3 length: 14; D gene: TRBD2; J gene: TRBJ2-1; clone size: few; CDR3 protein: CSARGGSRANEQFF; CDR3 DNA: TGCAGTGCTAGGGGCGGGAGTAGGGCCAATGAGCAGTTCTTC
V gene: TRBV12-3/TRBV12-4; CDR3 length: 17; D gene: TRBD2; J gene: TRBJ2-3; clone size: many; CDR3 protein: CASSRLAGAAGSDTQYF; CDR3 DNA: TGTGCCAGCAGCAGACTAGCGGGGGCCGCCGGATCAGATACGCAGTATTTT
V gene: TRBV5-1; CDR3 length: 14; D gene: -; J gene: TRBJ1-1; clone size: many; CDR3 protein: CASSLLGLNTEAFF; CDR3 DNA: TGCGCCAGCAGCTTGTTAGGGCTAAACACTGAAGCTTTCTTT
V gene: TRBV20-1; CDR3 length: 12; D gene: -; J gene: TRBJ1-2; clone size: few; CDR3 protein: CSAFSTNYGYTF; CDR3 DNA: TGCAGTGCTTTCAGCACAAACTATGGCTACACCTTC
V gene: TRBV19; CDR3 length: 17; D gene: -; J gene: TRBJ2-5; clone size: -; CDR3 protein: CASSRSRGQTLGETQYF; CDR3 DNA: TGTGCCAGTAGTCGTTCAAGAGGACAGACTCTTGGAGAGACCCAGTACTTC
V gene: TRBV10-3; CDR3 length: 12; D gene: -; J gene: TRBJ2-2; clone size: -; CDR3 protein: CAISLGAGELFF; CDR3 DNA: TGTGCCATCAGTCTCGGGGCCGGGGAGCTGTTTTTT
V gene: TRBV4-2; CDR3 length: 13; D gene: -; J gene: TRBJ2-7; clone size: few; CDR3 protein: CASSQVGLYEQYF; CDR3 DNA: TGTGCCAGCAGCCAGGTGGGGCTCTACGAGCAGTACTTC
V gene: TRBV5-1; CDR3 length: 19; D gene: TRBD1; J gene: TRBJ2-2; clone size: many; CDR3 protein: CASRLIPGQGGLNTGELFF; CDR3 DNA: TGCGCCAGCAGACTAATACCGGGACAGGGAGGTTTGAACACCGGGGAGCTGTTTTTT
V gene: TRBV6-1; CDR3 length: 14; D gene: TRBD1; J gene: TRBJ1-1; clone size: few; CDR3 protein: CASSLTGGSTEAFF; CDR3 DNA: TGTGCCAGCAGCCTAACAGGGGGATCCACTGAAGCTTTCTTT
V gene: TRBV20-1; CDR3 length: 14; D gene: TRBD2; J gene: TRBJ2-1; clone size: few; CDR3 protein: CSAYVPGLDNEQFF; CDR3 DNA: TGCAGTGCTTACGTCCCGGGACTAGATAATGAGCAGTTCTTC
V gene: TRBV28; CDR3 length: 15; D gene: -; J gene: TRBJ2-7; clone size: few; CDR3 protein: CASSFLGPRSYEQYF; CDR3 DNA: TGTGCCAGCAGTTTTTTGGGTCCGCGTTCCTACGAGCAGTACTTC
V gene: TRBV15; CDR3 length: 17; D gene: -; J gene: TRBJ2-5; clone size: -; CDR3 protein: CATSREPRDTEKETQYF; CDR3 DNA: TGTGCCACCAGCAGAGAACCACGGGACACAGAAAAAGAGACCCAGTACTTC
V gene: TRBV12-3/TRBV12-4; CDR3 length: 14; D gene: -; J gene: TRBJ1-1; clone size: many; CDR3 protein: CASTPDSYNTEAFF; CDR3 DNA: TGTGCCAGCACCCCGGACTCCTACAACACTGAAGCTTTCTTT
V gene: TRBV5-6; CDR3 length: 13; D gene: -; J gene: TRBJ2-2; clone size: few; CDR3 protein: CASSLGGDRELFF; CDR3 DNA: TGTGCCAGCAGCTTGGGGGGCGACAGGGAGCTGTTTTTT
V gene: TRBV29-1; CDR3 length: 11; D gene: TRBD2; J gene: TRBJ2-3; clone size: many; CDR3 protein: CSVEWRGTQYF; CDR3 DNA: TGCAGCGTTGAATGGCGGGGGACGCAGTATTTT
V gene: TRBV24-1; CDR3 length: 13; D gene: -; J gene: TRBJ2-2; clone size: many; CDR3 protein: CATSPTGPGELFF; CDR3 DNA: TGTGCCACCAGCCCAACAGGACCCGGGGAGCTGTTTTTT
V gene: TRBV25-1; CDR3 length: 14; D gene: -; J gene: TRBJ2-7; clone size: -; CDR3 protein: CASTPWQSSYEQYF; CDR3 DNA: TGTGCCAGCACCCCATGGCAGAGCTCCTACGAGCAGTACTTC
V gene: TRBV19; CDR3 length: 14; D gene: -; J gene: TRBJ2-1; clone size: -; CDR3 protein: CASRPPGSYNEQFF; CDR3 DNA: TGTGCCAGTAGGCCCCCGGGGAGTTACAATGAGCAGTTCTTC
V gene: TRBV29-1; CDR3 length: 17; D gene: -; J gene: TRBJ2-1; clone size: -; CDR3 protein: CSVVRRVPSDLYNEQFF; CDR3 DNA: TGCAGCGTTGTTCGGCGTGTTCCCTCTGACCTCTACAATGAGCAGTTCTTC
V gene: TRBV11-2; CDR3 length: 14; D gene: -; J gene: TRBJ2-1; clone size: -; CDR3 protein: CASSLGGGLVEQFF; CDR3 DNA: TGTGCCAGCAGCTTAGGCGGCGGCCTCGTAGAGCAGTTCTTC
V gene: TRBV2; CDR3 length: 11; D gene: -; J gene: TRBJ2-1; clone size: -; CDR3 protein: CDIARGSEQFF; CDR3 DNA: TGTGATATCGCCCGGGGTAGTGAGCAGTTCTTC
V gene: TRBV25-1; CDR3 length: 20; D gene: TRBD2; J gene: TRBJ2-4; clone size: few; CDR3 protein: CASSEFGPSGRAGAKNIQYF; CDR3 DNA: TGTGCCAGCAGTGAATTCGGGCCTAGCGGGAGGGCCGGAGCCAAAAACATTCAGTACTTC
V gene: TRBV7-9; CDR3 length: 14; D gene: -; J gene: TRBJ2-5; clone size: few; CDR3 protein: CASSLGGARETQYF; CDR3 DNA: TGTGCCAGCAGCTTGGGGGGGGCCCGTGAGACCCAGTACTTC
V gene: TRBV29-1; CDR3 length: 14; D gene: -; J gene: TRBJ2-1; clone size: few; CDR3 protein: CSVVTRVSYNEQFF; CDR3 DNA: TGCAGCGTTGTTACTAGGGTTTCCTACAATGAGCAGTTCTTC
V gene: TRBV7-6; CDR3 length: 16; D gene: TRBD1; J gene: TRBJ2-3; clone size: -; CDR3 protein: CASSLAGDRATDTQYF; CDR3 DNA: TGTGCCAGCAGCTTAGCGGGAGACAGGGCCACAGATACGCAGTATTTT
V gene: TRBV9; CDR3 length: 15; D gene: -; J gene: TRBJ2-5; clone size: -; CDR3 protein: CASSPLGQTGETQYF; CDR3 DNA: TGTGCCAGCAGCCCCCTCGGCCAAACCGGAGAGACCCAGTACTTC